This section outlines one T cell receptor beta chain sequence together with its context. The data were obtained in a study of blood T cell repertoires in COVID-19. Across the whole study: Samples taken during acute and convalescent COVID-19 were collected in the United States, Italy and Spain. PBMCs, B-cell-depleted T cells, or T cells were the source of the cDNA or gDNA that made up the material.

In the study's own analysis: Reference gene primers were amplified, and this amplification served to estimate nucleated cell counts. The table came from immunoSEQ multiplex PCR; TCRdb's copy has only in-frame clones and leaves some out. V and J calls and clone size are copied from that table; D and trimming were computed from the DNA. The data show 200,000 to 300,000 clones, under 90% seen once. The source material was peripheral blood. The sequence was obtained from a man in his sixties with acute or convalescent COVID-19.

CDR3 in DNA: TGTGCCAGCAGCCAAAGAACTAGCGGTGGTGAGCAGTTCTTC. Translating gives CASSQRTSGGEQFF. The rearrangement links TRBV3-1 (or the pseudogene TRBV3-2) to TRBJ2-1; 8 nucleotides match TRBD2. This CDR3 is 14 amino acids long. V trimming: 2 bases; J trimming: 9 bases; junction bases outside the gene matches: 6. The germline CDR1 and CDR2 sequences are LGHDT and YNNKEL (reference sequence).